The clone carrying this T cell receptor beta chain occurred a few times. What it recognizes is unknown. The CDR3 is 17 amino acids. The germline V and J ends were trimmed by 0 bases and 5 bases, with 20 bases remaining between them. The germline CDR1 and CDR2 sequences are LGHNA and YNFKEQ. Exclusion followed for patients with uncontrolled infection, other autoimmune disease, pregnancy or lactation. Orbital computed tomography, thyroid ultrasound, serum thyroxine and TRAb, and clinical symptoms together informed the diagnoses. RNA transcripts were the template for amplifying TCR beta CDR3 regions. In the first-round RT-PCR of the TCR CDR3, the HTBI primer set was used. TCRdb reprocessed the multiplex PCR reads with MiXCR, giving one entry per CDR3 protein. The sample consists of roughly 500,000 distinct CDR3 sequences, 46% of them appearing once. The data stem from a study of T cells in Graves' hyperthyroidism and ophthalmopathy.

General study findings and limits: Blood held most thyroid clonotypes expanded above 0.001 frequency.

The sequencing input was peripheral blood or thyroid tissue (not recorded which). The sequence derives from an adult woman with Graves' disease, either hyperthyroidism or ophthalmopathy (not recorded which). The V gene is TRBV4-2, the J gene TRBJ2-7, with D possibly matching TRBD1 (6 bases). The CDR3 DNA is TGTGCCAGCAGCCAAGATCTCGGAGGAGGACAGCCCGACGAGCAGTACTTC. This translates into CASSQDLGGGQPDEQYF.